This TCR beta chain was obtained from a study of shared clonotypes between healthy human individuals. The CDR3 covers 15 residues. Germline loops: CDR1 SGDLS, CDR2 YYNGEE. Trimming took off 4 bases at V and 4 bases at J, with 18 bases between the two ends. Positive CCR7 selection of CD45RO-negative cells yielded the naive CD8 cells, and terminally differentiated effector memory CD45RA+ cells were excluded. Profiling relied on immunoSEQ multiplex PCR, and the TCRdb table lists in-frame clones only, not all of them. Of some 2 million clones in the sample, roughly 94% were seen once. The chain links TRBV9 to TRBJ2-7, with D perhaps matching TRBD2 (7 bases). The sequence derives from a man aged 18 to 29 in good health. The sequencing sample was made of naive CD8+ T cells sorted from blood. CDR3 bases: TGTGCCAGCAGCCTCGGTGGGGGGGCCCCTTACGAGCAGTACTTC. The encoded protein is CASSLGGGAPYEQYF.